These T cell receptor beta chains were read from a single sample in a study of neoadjuvant anti-PD-1 for oral cavity cancer. Method: immunoSEQ multiplex PCR; TCRdb's copy keeps in-frame clones and lacks some. The sample holds over 14,000 clones, more than 65% seen once. The material sequenced was PBMCs, taken before nivolumab (anti-PD-1) treatment. These receptors originate from a person between 35 and 79 years old with oral cavity squamous cell carcinoma. Both conserved end residues are part of each CDR3. A D gene is named only where the DNA matches it firmly.

D	V	J	CDR3
.	TRBV6-5	TRBJ1-2	CASTGDSRYGYTF
.	TRBV7-3	TRBJ2-1	CASSSPGDEQFF
.	TRBV11-3	TRBJ2-1	CASSLWRAAVGEQFF
.	TRBV6-5	TRBJ2-7	CASNKRGRYYEQYF
TRBD2	TRBV4-2	TRBJ2-2	CASSRVGTSGRATGELFF
TRBD1	TRBV6-6	TRBJ2-1	CASSRTGGFLNEQFF
TRBD2	TRBV30	TRBJ2-1	CAWSVGERGLVGDEQFF
TRBD1	TRBV19	TRBJ1-1	CASSGRGVGTEAFF
.	TRBV30	TRBJ2-7	CAWSPPVGRYEQYF
.	TRBV5-1	TRBJ1-4	CASSLGGLEGKLFF
.	TRBV1	TRBJ1-4	CTSSQNEPTNEKLFF
TRBD2	TRBV7-3	TRBJ2-1	CASSLIGRRDNEQFF
.	TRBV30	TRBJ2-7	CAWSVGGSSYEQYF
TRBD2	TRBV30	TRBJ2-3	CACQAGGNTDTQYF
.	TRBV20-1	TRBJ2-4	CSAKWDIQYF
.	TRBV27	TRBJ1-2	CASSPEANYGYTF
.	TRBV7-9	TRBJ1-2	CASSPNGYTF
TRBD2	TRBV6-6	TRBJ2-7	CASTQGLSREQYF
.	TRBV28	TRBJ1-1	CASSPPVGTEAFF
.	TRBV7-9	TRBJ1-5	CASSEQGTYHQPQHF
.	TRBV27	TRBJ1-2	CASSSQTMDGKYGYTF
.	TRBV19	TRBJ1-1	CASRLEGSGPRREAFF
.	TRBV30	TRBJ2-6	CAWRRQGFTSGANVLTF
.	TRBV7-6	TRBJ1-5	CASSLGENQPQHF
.	TRBV5-6	TRBJ1-5	CASSLQNSNQPQHF
.	TRBV6-4	TRBJ1-1	CASTAREGTEAFF
.	TRBV15	TRBJ2-3	CATSRDFEDTQYF
TRBD2	TRBV27	TRBJ2-2	CASRLIASGLTGELFF
TRBD2	TRBV4-1	TRBJ2-3	CASSQQPGLAADTQYF
.	TRBV10-3	TRBJ2-5	CAISTTPDSGTQYF
TRBD2	TRBV28	TRBJ2-1	CASSFFSGRYNEQFF
.	TRBV2	TRBJ1-1	CASILTPGLEAFF
.	TRBV2	TRBJ1-3	CASSGGSGNTIYF
TRBD2	TRBV30	TRBJ2-7	CAWNLAGGFDEQYF
.	TRBV5-1	TRBJ2-3	CASSLLTDTDTQYF
.	TRBV14	TRBJ1-1	CASSQARRFTEAFF
TRBD1	TRBV6-4	TRBJ2-4	CASRSDRVVIKAKNIQYF
.	TRBV7-2	TRBJ2-2	CASSLEAASVGTGELFF
TRBD1	TRBV7-9	TRBJ1-4	CASSSSGQGEKLFF
.	TRBV19	TRBJ2-1	CASRPGRQGNEQFF
.	TRBV7-6	TRBJ1-6	CASSWRPTNSPLHF
.	TRBV7-9	TRBJ2-3	CASSLDIGGGSADTQYF
TRBD1	TRBV28	TRBJ1-1	CASSLRTGKAFF
.	TRBV2	TRBJ2-1	CASRERVLTDNEQFF
TRBD1	TRBV27	TRBJ2-1	CASTSQGAGYNEQFF
.	TRBV7-9	TRBJ2-5	CASSLVSGQETQYF
.	TRBV5-1	TRBJ2-1	CASSPAGRRGEQFF
.	TRBV11-3	TRBJ2-2	CASSTTSLAGELFF
.	TRBV19	TRBJ1-5	CASTPWGQGGNQPQHF
TRBD1	TRBV2	TRBJ1-2	CAGRQGIFYGYTF
TRBD2	TRBV5-1	TRBJ2-7	CASSLAGGEQYF
TRBD2	TRBV4-1	TRBJ2-1	CASSQEPGTSGGAVQFF
.	TRBV12-5	TRBJ1-5	CASGLVRSSFWLPQHF